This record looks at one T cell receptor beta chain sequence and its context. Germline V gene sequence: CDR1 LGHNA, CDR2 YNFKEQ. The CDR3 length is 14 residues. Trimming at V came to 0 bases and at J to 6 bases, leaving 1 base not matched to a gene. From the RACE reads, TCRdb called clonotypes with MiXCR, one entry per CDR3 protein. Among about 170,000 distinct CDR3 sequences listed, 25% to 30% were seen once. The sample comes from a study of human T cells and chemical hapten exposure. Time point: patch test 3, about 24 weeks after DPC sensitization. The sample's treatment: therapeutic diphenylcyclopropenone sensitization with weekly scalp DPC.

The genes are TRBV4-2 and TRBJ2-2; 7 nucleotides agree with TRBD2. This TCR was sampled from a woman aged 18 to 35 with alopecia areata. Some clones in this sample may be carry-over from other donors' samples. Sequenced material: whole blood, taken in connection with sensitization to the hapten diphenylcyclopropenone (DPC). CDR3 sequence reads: CASSQEGLAGELFF. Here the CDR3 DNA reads TGTGCCAGCAGCCAAGAAGGACTAGCCGGGGAGCTGTTTTTT.